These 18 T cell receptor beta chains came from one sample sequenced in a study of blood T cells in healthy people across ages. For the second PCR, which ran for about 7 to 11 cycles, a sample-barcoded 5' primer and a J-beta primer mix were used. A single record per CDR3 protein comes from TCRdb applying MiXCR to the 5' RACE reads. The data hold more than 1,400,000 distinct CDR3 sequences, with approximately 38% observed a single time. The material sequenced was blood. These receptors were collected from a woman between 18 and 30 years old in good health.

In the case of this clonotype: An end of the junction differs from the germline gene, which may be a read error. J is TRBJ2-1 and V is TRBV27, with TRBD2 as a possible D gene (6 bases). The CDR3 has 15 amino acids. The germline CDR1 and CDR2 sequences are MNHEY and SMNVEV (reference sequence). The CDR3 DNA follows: TGTGCCAGCAGTCTCGGAGGGAACTCCTACGATGAGCAGTTCTTC. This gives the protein CASSLGGNSYDEQFF.

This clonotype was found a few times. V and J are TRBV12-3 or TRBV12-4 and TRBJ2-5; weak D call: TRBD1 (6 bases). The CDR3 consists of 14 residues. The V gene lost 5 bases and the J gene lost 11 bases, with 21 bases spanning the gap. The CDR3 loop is CASSPGTTSLEQYF. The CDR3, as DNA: TGTGCCAGCAGTCCCGGGACAACATCCTTGGAGCAGTACTTC.

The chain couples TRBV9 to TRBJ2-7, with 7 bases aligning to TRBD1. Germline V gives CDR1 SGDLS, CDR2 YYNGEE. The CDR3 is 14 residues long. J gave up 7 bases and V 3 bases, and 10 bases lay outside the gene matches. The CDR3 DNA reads TGTGCCAGCAGCGCCGGACAGGTGGGTTATGAGCAGTACTTC. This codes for CASSAGQVGYEQYF. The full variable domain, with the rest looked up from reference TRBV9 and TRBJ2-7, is DSGVTQTPKHLITATGQRVTLRCSPRSGDLSVYWYQQSLDQGLQFLIQYYNGEERAKGNILERFSAQQFPDLHSELNLSSLELGDSALYFCASSAGQVGYEQYFGPGTRLTVT.

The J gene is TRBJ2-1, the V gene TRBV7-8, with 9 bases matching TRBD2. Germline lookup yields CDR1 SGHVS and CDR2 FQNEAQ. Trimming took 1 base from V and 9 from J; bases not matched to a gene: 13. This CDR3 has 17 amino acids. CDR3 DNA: TGTGCCAGCAGCTTAGGACTAGCGGAAGGTTTTTTGGGTGAGCAGTTCTTC. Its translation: CASSLGLAEGFLGEQFF.

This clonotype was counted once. The CDR3 loop reads CASSSSPGLAGGDEQFF. In DNA form, the CDR3 reads TGTGCCAGCAGCTCCTCCCCGGGGCTAGCGGGAGGGGATGAGCAGTTCTTC. The chain couples TRBV11-3 to TRBJ2-1, with 12 bases that match TRBD2. The CDR3 is made up of 17 amino acids. Germline V gene sequence: CDR1 SGHNT, CDR2 YENEEA. Trimming at V came to 4 bases and at J to 8 bases, leaving 12 bases not matched to a gene.

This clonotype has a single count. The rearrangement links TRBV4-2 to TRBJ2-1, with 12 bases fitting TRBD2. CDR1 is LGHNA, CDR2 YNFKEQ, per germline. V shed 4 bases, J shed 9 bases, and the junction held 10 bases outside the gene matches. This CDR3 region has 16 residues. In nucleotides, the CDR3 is TGTGCCAGCAGCCGCGAACTAGCGGGAGGACTGCGTGAGCAGTTCTTC. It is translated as CASSRELAGGLREQFF.

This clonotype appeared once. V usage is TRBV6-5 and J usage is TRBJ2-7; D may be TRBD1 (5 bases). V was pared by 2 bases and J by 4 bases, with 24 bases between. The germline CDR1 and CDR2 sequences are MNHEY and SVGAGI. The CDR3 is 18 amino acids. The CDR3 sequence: CASSYDRPGRANSYEQYF. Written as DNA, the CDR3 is TGTGCCAGCAGTTACGACCGTCCCGGCAGGGCCAACTCATACGAGCAGTACTTC.

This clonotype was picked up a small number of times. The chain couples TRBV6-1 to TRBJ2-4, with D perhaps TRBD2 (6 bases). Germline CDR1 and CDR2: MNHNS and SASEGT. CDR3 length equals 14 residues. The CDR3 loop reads CGRDFQVGKNIQYF. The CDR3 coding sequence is TGTGGCCGGGACTTTCAGGTTGGCAAAAACATTCAGTACTTC.

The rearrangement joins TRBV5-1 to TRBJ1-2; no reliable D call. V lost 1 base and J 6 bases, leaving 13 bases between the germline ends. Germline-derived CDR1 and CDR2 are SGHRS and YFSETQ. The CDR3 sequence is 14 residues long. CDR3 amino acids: CASSLYSRGDGYTF. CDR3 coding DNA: TGCGCCAGCAGCTTGTATTCCAGAGGAGATGGCTACACCTTC.

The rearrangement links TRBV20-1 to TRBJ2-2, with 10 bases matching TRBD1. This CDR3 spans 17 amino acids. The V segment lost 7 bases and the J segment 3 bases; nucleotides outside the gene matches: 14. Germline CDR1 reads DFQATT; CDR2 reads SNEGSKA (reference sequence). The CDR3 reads CSVPSPAGTGDTGELFF. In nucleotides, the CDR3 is TGCAGTGTTCCGTCCCCTGCCGGGACAGGGGACACCGGGGAGCTGTTTTTT.

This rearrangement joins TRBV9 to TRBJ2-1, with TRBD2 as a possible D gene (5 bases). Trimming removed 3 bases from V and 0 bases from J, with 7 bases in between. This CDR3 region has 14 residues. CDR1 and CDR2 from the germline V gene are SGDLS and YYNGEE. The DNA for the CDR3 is TGTGCCAGCAGCGAACTAGGCTCCTACAATGAGCAGTTCTTC. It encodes CASSELGSYNEQFF. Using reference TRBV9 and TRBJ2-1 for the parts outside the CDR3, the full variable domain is DSGVTQTPKHLITATGQRVTLRCSPRSGDLSVYWYQQSLDQGLQFLIQYYNGEERAKGNILERFSAQQFPDLHSELNLSSLELGDSALYFCASSELGSYNEQFFGPGTRLTVL.

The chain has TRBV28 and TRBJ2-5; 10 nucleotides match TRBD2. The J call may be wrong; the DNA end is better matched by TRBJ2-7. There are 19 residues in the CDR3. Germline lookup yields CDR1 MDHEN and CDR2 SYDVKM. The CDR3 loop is CASSSFRLAGGLFQYEQYF. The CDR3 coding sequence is TGTGCCAGCAGTTCGTTCAGGTTAGCGGGGGGTCTGTTCCAGTACGAGCAGTACTTC.

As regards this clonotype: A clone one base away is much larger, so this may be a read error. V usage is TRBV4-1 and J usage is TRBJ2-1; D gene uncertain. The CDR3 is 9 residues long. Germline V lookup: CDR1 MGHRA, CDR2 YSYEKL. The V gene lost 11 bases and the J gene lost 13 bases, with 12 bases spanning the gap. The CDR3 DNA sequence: TGCGCCTCTTTGGAGACCCAGTTCTTC. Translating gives CASLETQFF.

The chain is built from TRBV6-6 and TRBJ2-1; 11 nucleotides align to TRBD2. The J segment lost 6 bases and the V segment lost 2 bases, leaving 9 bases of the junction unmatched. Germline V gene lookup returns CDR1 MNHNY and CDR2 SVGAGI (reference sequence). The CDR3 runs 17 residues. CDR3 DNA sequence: TGTGCCAGCAGTTACCCGCTAGGGCTAGCGGGAGGCAATGAGCAGTTCTTC. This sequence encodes CASSYPLGLAGGNEQFF.

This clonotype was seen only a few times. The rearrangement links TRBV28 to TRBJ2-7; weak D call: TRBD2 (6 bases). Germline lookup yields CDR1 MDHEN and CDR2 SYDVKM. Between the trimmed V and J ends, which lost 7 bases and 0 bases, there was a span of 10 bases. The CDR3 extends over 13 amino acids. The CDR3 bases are TGTGCCAGCACGGAGGGCAGCTCCTACGAGCAGTACTTC. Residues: CASTEGSSYEQYF.

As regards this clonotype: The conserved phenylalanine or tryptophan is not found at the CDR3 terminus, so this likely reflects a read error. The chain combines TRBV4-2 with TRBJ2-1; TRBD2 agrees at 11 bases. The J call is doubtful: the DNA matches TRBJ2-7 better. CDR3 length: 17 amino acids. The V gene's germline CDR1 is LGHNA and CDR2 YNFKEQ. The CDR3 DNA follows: TGTGCCAGCAGCCAAGAGAATAGCGGGGGGGCTATTTACGAGCAGTACATC. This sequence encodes CASSQENSGGAIYEQYI.

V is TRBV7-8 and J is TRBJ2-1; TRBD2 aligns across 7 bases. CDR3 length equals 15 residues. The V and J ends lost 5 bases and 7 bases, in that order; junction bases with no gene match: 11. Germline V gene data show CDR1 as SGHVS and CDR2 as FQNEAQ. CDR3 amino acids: CASSPPGLGLNEQFF. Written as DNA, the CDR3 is TGTGCCAGCAGCCCCCCCGGACTAGGCCTAAATGAGCAGTTCTTC.

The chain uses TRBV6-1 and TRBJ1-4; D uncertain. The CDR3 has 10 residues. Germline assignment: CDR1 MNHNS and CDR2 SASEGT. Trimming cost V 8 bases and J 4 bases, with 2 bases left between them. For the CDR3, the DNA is TGTGCCAGCCGTAATGAAAAACTGTTTTTT. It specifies CASRNEKLFF.